The next 22 T cell receptor beta chains were all read from a single sample in a study of CD8 T cells in Susac syndrome. Random hexamers primed reverse transcription of about 0.5 to 1 ug RNA. TCRdb fed the immunoSEQ multiplex PCR reads into MiXCR, producing one record per CDR3 protein. The sample includes over 150,000 distinct CDR3 sequences, roughly 95% seen only once; the top ten take about 0.12%. The sequenced material came from CD4+ T cells from PBMCs. The receptor set was obtained from a human donor with Susac syndrome.

The chain joins TRBV4-2 to TRBJ2-2; the D gene could be TRBD1 or TRBD2 (5 bases each). Trimming pared 8 bases from V and 5 bases from J, leaving 18 bases between. Germline V gene data show CDR1 as LGHNA and CDR2 as YNFKEQ. This CDR3 is built from 15 residues. The CDR3 DNA is TGTGCCAGCCGAACCGGGACCTCACTTACCGGGGAGCTGTTTTTT. Residues: CASRTGTSLTGELFF.

V and J are TRBV20-1 and TRBJ2-6; D unresolved. Germline CDR1 is DFQATT and CDR2 is SNEGSKA (reference sequence). The CDR3 loop spans 15 amino acids. Trimming shortened V by 2 bases and J by 2 bases, and 10 bases separated the two germline ends. The CDR3 loop reads CSARPTSPGANVLTF. The CDR3 DNA reads TGCAGTGCTAGACCGACAAGTCCTGGGGCCAACGTCCTGACTTTC.

A note on this clonotype: One end of the junction varies from germline; a read error may be responsible. This rearrangement joins TRBV7-9 to TRBJ2-7, with D tentatively TRBD2 (5 bases). The CDR3 length is 14 residues. Per germline, CDR1 SEHNR and CDR2 FQNEAQ (reference sequence). The CDR3 here is CVSSFTRDPREQYF. The DNA for the CDR3 is TGTGTCAGCAGTTTCACTAGAGACCCTCGCGAGCAGTACTTC.

The rearrangement links TRBV29-1 to TRBJ1-2, with no clear D. Germline values: CDR1 SQVTM, CDR2 ANQGSEA. Trimming cost V 0 bases and J 5 bases, with 22 bases left between them. The CDR3 runs to 17 residues. CDR3 protein: CSVEDLYPGAENYGYTF. The CDR3 nucleotides read TGCAGCGTTGAAGATCTTTACCCCGGCGCAGAAAATTATGGCTACACCTTC.

CDR3 amino acids: CASSQEVTGQGVTDTQYF. DNA of the CDR3: TGTGCCAGCAGCCAAGAGGTAACGGGACAGGGGGTCACAGATACGCAGTATTTT. V usage is TRBV3-1 and J usage is TRBJ2-3, with 11 bases fitting TRBD1. Germline V gene sequence: CDR1 LGHDT, CDR2 YNNKEL (reference sequence). The CDR3 is made up of 18 amino acids. V lost 0 bases and J lost 2; bases outside the gene matches: 7.

The V call is TRBV9, the J call TRBJ1-2; TRBD1 aligns across 10 bases. V lost 4 bases, J lost 4 bases, and 7 bases stayed unmatched. The CDR3 runs 15 residues. From germline, CDR1 is SGDLS and CDR2 YYNGEE. CDR3 in amino acids: CASSPRTGGSYGYTF. DNA of the CDR3: TGTGCCAGCAGCCCCCGGACAGGGGGATCCTATGGCTACACCTTC.

The J gene is TRBJ2-5, the V gene TRBV3-1, with D tentatively TRBD2 (5 bases). Trimming cost V 1 base and J 1 base, with 13 bases left between them. This CDR3 region has 16 residues. Germline V lookup: CDR1 LGHDT, CDR2 YNNKEL (reference sequence). In DNA, the CDR3 is TGTGCCAGCAGCCAAGGGTGGGCCCGGGGCCAAGAGACCCAGTACTTC. This gives the protein CASSQGWARGQETQYF.

This clonotype was seen just once. The chain links TRBV7-9 to TRBJ1-1; 8 bases are shared with TRBD1. The V gene's germline CDR1 is SEHNR and CDR2 FQNEAQ (reference sequence). Trimming at V came to 4 bases and at J to 4 bases, leaving 5 bases not matched to a gene. The CDR3 loop spans 14 amino acids. CDR3 sequence reads: CASSSGQGSTEAFF. The CDR3 nucleotides read TGTGCCAGCAGCTCAGGACAGGGAAGCACTGAAGCTTTCTTT.

This clonotype was recorded only once. This sequence joins TRBV15 and TRBJ2-7; 7 bases are a match to TRBD1. Trimming at V came to 0 bases and at J to 0 bases, leaving 5 bases not matched to a gene. The CDR3 is 16 residues long. Per germline, CDR1 LNHNV and CDR2 YYDKDF (reference sequence). The CDR3 region is CATSRDIQGPSYEQYF. The CDR3 DNA reads as TGTGCCACCAGCAGAGACATACAGGGGCCCTCCTACGAGCAGTACTTC.

The count of this clonotype is one. J is TRBJ2-7 and V is TRBV20-1, with 7 bases aligning to TRBD2. The germline gives CDR1 DFQATT, CDR2 SNEGSKA (reference sequence). This CDR3 region has 12 residues. The J segment lost 2 bases and the V segment lost 7 bases, leaving 5 bases of the junction unmatched. The CDR3 DNA is TGCAGTGGCCTCGGGGGGACCTACGAGCAGTACTTC. Its protein is CSGLGGTYEQYF.

The chain carries TRBV12-3 or TRBV12-4 and TRBJ1-2; D is uncertain. The CDR3 contains 14 residues. V shed 11 bases and J shed 2 bases, with 18 bases lying between them. Here the CDR3 reads CASLLVNSNYGYTF. In DNA, the CDR3 is TGTGCCTCACTTTTAGTAAACAGCAACTATGGCTACACCTTC.

The rearrangement links TRBV6-2 or TRBV6-3 to TRBJ2-5, with D hard to call. Germline V CDR1 and CDR2: MNHEY, SVGEGT. The CDR3 is 12 residues long. V lost 5 bases to trimming and J lost 4 bases, with 8 bases between them. Written as DNA, the CDR3 is TGTGCCAGCAGTCCAAGTACAGAGACCCAGTACTTC. Its translation: CASSPSTETQYF.

This chain joins TRBV21-1 and TRBJ1-1; TRBD1 was called by the table and not checked on the DNA. TRBV21-1 is labeled a pseudogene. The CDR3 is made up of 14 amino acids. CDR3 in DNA: TGTGCCAGCAGTATAACAGGGGCGCCCACTGAAGCTTTCTTT. It is translated as CASSITGAPTEAFF.

The chain links TRBV9 to TRBJ2-6, with 8 bases lining up with TRBD1. From germline, CDR1 is SGDLS and CDR2 YYNGEE. The CDR3 length is 18 residues. Trimming at V came to 0 bases and at J to 0 bases, leaving 5 bases not matched to a gene. The DNA of the CDR3 is TGTGCCAGCAGCGTAGGTTCAGGGGGCGGCTCTGGGGCCAACGTCCTGACTTTC. Its translation: CASSVGSGGGSGANVLTF.

The chain recombines TRBV14 with TRBJ2-7; no reliable D call. Germline V gene sequence: CDR1 SGHDN, CDR2 FVKESK. The CDR3 extends over 13 amino acids. Trimming cost V 2 bases and J 3 bases, with 8 bases left between them. The CDR3 sequence: CASSQSILYEQYV. CDR3 coding DNA: TGTGCCAGCAGCCAATCAATCCTCTACGAGCAGTACGTC.

This clonotype was detected only once. V usage is TRBV9 and J usage is TRBJ1-2; tentatively, D is TRBD1 (5 bases). Trimming took off 0 bases at V and 3 bases at J, with 12 bases between the two ends. The CDR3 length is 15 residues. CDR1 and CDR2 from the germline V gene are SGDLS and YYNGEE. The CDR3 nucleotides read TGTGCCAGCAGCGTAGCTGGACAACCTTACTATGGCTACACCTTC. This sequence encodes CASSVAGQPYYGYTF.

The chain employs TRBV21-1 and TRBJ2-1; the table assigns TRBD2, which was not confirmed against the DNA. TRBV21-1 is noted as a pseudogene. CDR3 length equals 16 residues. The DNA for the CDR3 is TGTGCCAGCAGCAGACCGGGACTAGCGGATTACAATGAGCAGTTCTTC. This encodes CASSRPGLADYNEQFF.

Here the CDR3 reads CASSPGQGVGEQYF. The CDR3 DNA sequence: TGTGCCAGCAGCCCCGGACAGGGCGTGGGGGAGCAGTACTTC. The rearrangement uses TRBV7-2 and TRBJ2-7; 8 bases map to TRBD1. This CDR3 is built from 14 residues. V gave up 5 bases and J gave up 7 bases; unmatched junction bases: 10. In germline, CDR1 is SGHTA, CDR2 FQGNSA. The full variable domain, completed using reference TRBV7-2 and TRBJ2-7, is GAGVSQSPSNKVTEKGKDVELRCDPISGHTALYWYRQSLGQGLEFLIYFQGNSAPDKSGLPSDRFSAERTGGSVSTLTIQRTQQEDSAVYLCASSPGQGVGEQYFGPGTRLTVT.

This chain connects TRBV20-1 to TRBJ2-3, with D perhaps given as TRBD1 or TRBD2 (6 bases each). This CDR3 comprises 14 residues. V was cut by 3 bases and J by 2 bases, with 12 bases left in between. The germline V gene encodes CDR1 DFQATT and CDR2 SNEGSKA (reference sequence). The chain's CDR3 is CSARDGGHTDTQYF. DNA of the CDR3: TGCAGTGCTAGGGACGGGGGACACACAGATACGCAGTATTTT.

This clonotype appeared once. The chain has TRBV3-1 and TRBJ2-3, with 8 bases aligning to TRBD2. After removal of 4 bases from V and 2 bases from J, the junction contained 11 bases not matched to a gene. In germline, CDR1 is LGHDT, CDR2 YNNKEL (reference sequence). The CDR3 covers 17 residues. Written as DNA, the CDR3 is TGTGCCAGCAGCCCTAGAGATGGTAGCGGGGTCACAGATACGCAGTATTTT. Translating it yields CASSPRDGSGVTDTQYF.

Worth noting for this clonotype: A junction boundary mismatches the germline segment, possibly from a read error. The CDR3 loop is CAGPGAAWYQPQHF. In DNA, the CDR3 is TGTGCAGGACCCGGGGCAGCATGGTATCAGCCCCAGCATTTT. This sequence joins TRBV20-1 and TRBJ1-5, with D tentatively TRBD1 (5 bases). The CDR3 contains 14 residues. Germline V gives CDR1 DFQATT, CDR2 SNEGSKA (reference sequence).

V gene TRBV4-3 combines with J gene TRBJ2-7; possibly TRBD1 for D (6 bases). Per the germline V gene, CDR1 is LGHNA and CDR2 is YSLEER. Trimming took off 0 bases at V and 7 bases at J, with 16 bases between the two ends. CDR3 length: 15 amino acids. CDR3 amino acids: CASSQDVNRDLEQYF. The DNA for the CDR3 is TGCGCCAGCAGCCAAGATGTGAACAGGGATTTGGAGCAGTACTTC.